This passage covers 20 T cell receptor beta chains from one sample sequenced in a study of OX40 agonist ivuxolimab in advanced cancers. TCRdb's table, derived via immunoSEQ multiplex PCR, lists solely in-frame clones and lacks some. The sample has approximately 98,000 clones; 80% to 95% are singletons. Sequencing used CD4+ or CD8+ T cells sorted from blood, obtained in a trial of the OX40 agonist ivuxolimab. These receptors were collected from an adult with an advanced solid tumor such as melanoma, head and neck, liver or kidney cancer.

V usage is TRBV6-5 and J usage is TRBJ2-2; D remains unclear. Trimming left V 1 base short and J 7 bases short, with 1 base between. In germline, CDR1 is MNHEY, CDR2 SVGAGI. CDR3 length: 11 amino acids. CDR3: CASSYYGELFF. The CDR3 DNA reads as TGTGCCAGCAGTTACTACGGGGAGCTGTTTTTT.

The CDR3 region has the DNA TGTGCCAGCAGCTTAGGGAGACGAGATACGCAGTATTTT. Translating it yields CASSLGRRDTQYF. This chain uses TRBV7-8 with TRBJ2-3; D unclear. The germline V gene has CDR1 SGHVS and CDR2 FQNEAQ. The germline V and J ends were trimmed by 1 base and 5 bases, with 7 bases remaining between them. This CDR3 has 13 residues.

This chain joins TRBV30 and TRBJ2-5; no definite D call. The last part of the DNA fits TRBJ2-7 better; the J call may be wrong. Germline V gene sequence: CDR1 GTSNPN, CDR2 SVGIG (reference sequence). CDR3 length equals 12 residues. Here the CDR3 reads CAWSSPGDEQYF. The CDR3 bases are TGTGCCTGGAGTAGTCCCGGCGACGAGCAGTACTTC.

This chain links TRBV2 with TRBJ1-2; 12 nucleotides line up with TRBD1. Germline CDR1 reads SNHLY; CDR2 reads FYNNEI. The V and J ends lost 6 bases and 8 bases, in that order; junction bases with no gene match: 4. The CDR3 is 13 residues long. The CDR3: CASRGDRGQGYTF. CDR3 sequence (DNA): TGTGCCAGCAGGGGGGACAGGGGGCAAGGCTACACCTTC. Supplemented by reference TRBV2 and TRBJ1-2, the full variable domain reads EPEVTQTPSHQVTQMGQEVILRCVPISNHLYFYWYRQILGQKVEFLVSFYNNEISEKSEIFDDQFSVERPDGSNFTLKIRSTKLEDSAMYFCASRGDRGQGYTFGSGTRLTVV.

The V call is TRBV7-8, the J call TRBJ2-5; 7 bases fit TRBD1. After removal of 5 bases from V and 2 bases from J, the junction contained 8 bases not matched to a gene. The CDR3 covers 15 residues. Germline lookup yields CDR1 SGHVS and CDR2 FQNEAQ. CDR3 protein: CASSLLGTVQETQYF. The CDR3 DNA is TGTGCCAGCAGCCTCCTCGGGACAGTACAAGAGACCCAGTACTTC.

The chain combines TRBV2 with TRBJ1-5; possible D gene TRBD1, 6 bases. The CDR3 runs to 15 residues. Germline values: CDR1 SNHLY, CDR2 FYNNEI. Between the trimmed V and J ends, which lost 6 bases and 6 bases, there was a span of 18 bases. The CDR3 spells CASSENRQAAQPQHF. The DNA for the CDR3 is TGTGCCAGCAGCGAAAACCGACAGGCTGCTCAGCCCCAGCATTTT. Full variable domain (remainder filled in from reference TRBV2 and TRBJ1-5): EPEVTQTPSHQVTQMGQEVILRCVPISNHLYFYWYRQILGQKVEFLVSFYNNEISEKSEIFDDQFSVERPDGSNFTLKIRSTKLEDSAMYFCASSENRQAAQPQHFGDGTRLSIL.

This chain connects TRBV5-4 to TRBJ2-1; 10 bases line up with TRBD2. The CDR3 sequence is 15 residues long. Germline V CDR1 and CDR2: SGHNT, YYREEE (reference sequence). V trimming: 4 bases; J trimming: 9 bases; junction bases outside the gene matches: 10. CDR3 protein: CASSAQRGGVGEQFF. As DNA, the CDR3 is TGTGCCAGCAGCGCCCAGCGGGGGGGCGTCGGTGAGCAGTTCTTC. Together with reference TRBV5-4 and TRBJ2-1, the CDR3 gives the full variable domain: ETGVTQSPTHLIKTRGQQVTLRCSSQSGHNTVSWYQQALGQGPQFIFQYYREEENGRGNFPPRFSGLQFPNYSSELNVNALELDDSALYLCASSAQRGGVGEQFFGPGTRLTVL.

This chain links TRBV5-4 with TRBJ2-2, with D perhaps matching TRBD1 or TRBD2 (5 bases each). This CDR3 has 14 amino acids. Germline loops: CDR1 SGHNT, CDR2 YYREEE (reference sequence). The V end was cut by 4 bases, the J end by 4 bases, with 11 bases between. The CDR3 sequence is CASSVRGSTGELFF. The CDR3, as DNA: TGTGCCAGCAGCGTGAGGGGTTCCACCGGGGAGCTGTTTTTT.

The rearrangement joins TRBV11-2 to TRBJ2-7; no clear D. The CDR3 totals 12 residues. Germline V lookup: CDR1 SGHAT, CDR2 FQNNGV. V lost 4 bases to trimming and J lost 3 bases, with 7 bases between them. This chain's CDR3 is CASSSQDYEQYF. The CDR3 DNA reads as TGTGCCAGCAGCTCACAAGACTACGAGCAGTACTTC.

The chain links TRBV27 to TRBJ1-4, with TRBD1 matching over 8 bases. Losses at the gene ends were 2 bases for V and 2 bases for J; bases not matched to a gene: 1. Germline V gene data show CDR1 as MNHEY and CDR2 as SMNVEV (reference sequence). The length of the CDR3 is 15 residues. This CDR3 is CASSLGQGTNEKLFF. DNA of the CDR3: TGTGCCAGCAGTTTAGGACAGGGCACTAATGAAAAACTGTTTTTT.

V usage is TRBV9 and J usage is TRBJ2-7; a weak D match, TRBD2 (6 bases). V lost 0 bases, J lost 0 bases, and 13 bases lay in between. CDR1 and CDR2 from the germline V gene are SGDLS and YYNGEE. The CDR3 runs to 16 residues. In nucleotides, the CDR3 is TGTGCCAGCAGCGTAGGCGCTAGCGAATACTCCTACGAGCAGTACTTC. Its translation is CASSVGASEYSYEQYF.

V is TRBV6-5 and J is TRBJ1-5; D unclear. The CDR3 has 13 residues. Germline V CDR1 and CDR2: MNHEY, SVGAGI. Trimming stripped 4 bases from V and 2 bases from J, with 6 bases between. The CDR3 region is CASSLRGNQPQHF. CDR3 in DNA: TGTGCCAGCAGTTTAAGGGGCAATCAGCCCCAGCATTTT.

The chain carries TRBV5-1 and TRBJ2-6; 10 bases agree with TRBD1. Unmatched junction bases numbered 3, after V lost 3 bases and J lost 0 bases. The germline gives CDR1 SGHRS, CDR2 YFSETQ. CDR3 size: 17 residues. The CDR3 DNA reads TGCGCCAGCAGCTCGGACAGGGGGATCTCTGGGGCCAACGTCCTGACTTTC. Translation: CASSSDRGISGANVLTF.

This clone was seen once. The chain recombines TRBV11-2 with TRBJ2-5, with a weak D call TRBD2 (6 bases). Germline lookup yields CDR1 SGHAT and CDR2 FQNNGV. With 2 bases removed from V and 1 base from J, the gap between germline ends came to 11 bases. This CDR3 region has 15 residues. DNA for the CDR3: TGTGCCAGCAGCTTAACGGAGGGATTCCAAGAGACCCAGTACTTC. Protein product: CASSLTEGFQETQYF.

This chain links TRBV7-9 with TRBJ1-5; 10 positions agree with TRBD1. Per the germline V gene, CDR1 is SEHNR and CDR2 is FQNEAQ (reference sequence). V dropped 4 bases and J dropped 5; count of bases not matched to a gene: 11. This CDR3 has 17 residues. For the CDR3, the DNA is TGTGCCAGCAGCTCGAATACCGGGACAGGGGCTTATCAGCCCCAGCATTTT. This gives the protein CASSSNTGTGAYQPQHF.

This sequence joins TRBV5-1 and TRBJ2-3; 10 bases map to TRBD2. Germline-derived CDR1 and CDR2 are SGHRS and YFSETQ. V lost 1 base and J lost 3; bases outside the gene matches: 2. This CDR3 contains 15 residues. The chain's CDR3 is CASSLNSGRTDTQYF. As DNA, the CDR3 is TGCGCCAGCAGCTTGAATAGCGGGAGGACAGATACGCAGTATTTT.

The chain recombines TRBV6-6 with TRBJ1-2; D gene ambiguous. V was clipped by 5 bases and J by 1 base, with 8 bases between them. This CDR3 contains 13 residues. Germline CDR1 and CDR2: MNHNY and SVGAGI (reference sequence). CDR3 sequence reads: CASSRPLNYGYTF. The CDR3 coding sequence is TGTGCCAGCAGTCGGCCGCTTAACTATGGCTACACCTTC.

V usage is TRBV15 and J usage is TRBJ1-1; 9 positions agree with TRBD1. The ends lost 3 bases at V and 10 bases at J; junction bases unmatched: 6. Germline-derived CDR1 and CDR2 are LNHNV and YYDKDF (reference sequence). The CDR3 has 13 amino acids. The CDR3 DNA reads TGTGCCACCAGCAGGGGACAGGGTCTCCGAGCTTTCTTT. It encodes CATSRGQGLRAFF.

This clone was counted once. The chain combines TRBV28 with TRBJ2-7; 8 nucleotides align to TRBD2. Germline CDR1 is MDHEN and CDR2 is SYDVKM. Trimming at V came to 5 bases and at J to 5 bases, leaving 5 bases not matched to a gene. The CDR3 sequence is 13 residues long. CDR3 sequence (DNA): TGTGCCAGCAGTCGGGGGGGAGATGACGAGCAGTACTTC. Protein: CASSRGGDDEQYF.

The chain uses TRBV30 and TRBJ1-1, with D maybe TRBD1 (5 bases). Per the germline V gene, CDR1 is GTSNPN and CDR2 is SVGIG (reference sequence). V lost 2 bases and J 1 base, leaving 11 bases between the germline ends. The CDR3 is 14 residues long. CDR3 in amino acids: CAWSPGVRNTEAFF. The CDR3 DNA follows: TGTGCCTGGAGTCCGGGGGTCCGGAACACTGAAGCTTTCTTT.